This T cell receptor (beta chain) was captured in a study of tumor-infiltrating lymphocytes in primary liver carcinoma. Looking at the study overall: Per sample, productive TCRbeta reads numbered roughly 3.5 to 7.5 million, similar across tissue types.

This clonotype was recorded at least ten times. Its antigen is unidentified. Taking about 17-31 mg of unsorted bulk tissue, the authors co-extracted RNA and DNA. There were five separate regions sampled from each tumor. General observations from the study: Compared with tumor region pairs, tumor-adjacent and tumor-blood pairs overlapped less.

Starting from 450 to 500 ng of total RNA, TCR beta cDNA was produced with a primer in the constant region. Libraries for TCR beta were built through three nested multiplex PCR rounds, which together made up a slightly modified ARM-PCR procedure. One entry per CDR3 protein results from TCRdb running MiXCR on the multiplex PCR reads. This table has about 64,000 distinct CDR3 sequences, about 71% appearing once. Material for sequencing was liver tumor tissue from sampling region 4. Described subset: tumor region T4, right-lateral pole. The sequence derives from a middle-aged man with primary liver carcinoma and hepatitis B virus infection.

The CDR3 region is CASSLIPGGTDTQYF. CDR3 nucleotide sequence: TGTGCCAGCAGCTTAATTCCCGGTGGCACAGATACGCAGTATTTT. The rearrangement uses TRBV7-8 and TRBJ2-3; D is undetermined. CDR3 length equals 15 residues. From germline, CDR1 is SGHVS and CDR2 FQNEAQ. Trimming took 2 bases from V and 1 from J, leaving 10 bases between them.